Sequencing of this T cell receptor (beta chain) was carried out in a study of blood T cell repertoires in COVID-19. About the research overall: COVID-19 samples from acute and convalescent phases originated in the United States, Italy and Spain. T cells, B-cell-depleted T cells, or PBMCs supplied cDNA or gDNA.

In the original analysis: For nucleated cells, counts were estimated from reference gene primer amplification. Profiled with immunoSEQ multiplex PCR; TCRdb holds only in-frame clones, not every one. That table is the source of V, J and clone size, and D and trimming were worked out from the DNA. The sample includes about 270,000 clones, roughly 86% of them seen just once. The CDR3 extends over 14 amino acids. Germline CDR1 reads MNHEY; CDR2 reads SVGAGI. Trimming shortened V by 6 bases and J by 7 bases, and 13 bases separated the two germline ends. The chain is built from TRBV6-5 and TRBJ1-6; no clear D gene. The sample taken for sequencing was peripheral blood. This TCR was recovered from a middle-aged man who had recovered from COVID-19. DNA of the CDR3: TGTGCCAGCAGACCCGGAGGCCAGAATTCACCCCTCCACTTT. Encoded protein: CASRPGGQNSPLHF.